The clone carrying this T cell receptor (beta chain) was recorded a few times. The sample is drawn from a study of blood T cell repertoires in COVID-19. Background on the study: Samples taken during acute and convalescent COVID-19 were collected in the United States, Italy and Spain. PBMCs, B-cell-depleted T cells, or T cells provided the cDNA or gDNA that made up the material.

J lost 2 bases, V lost 3 bases, and 4 bases had no gene match. The CDR3 sequence is 16 residues long. Germline V gene lookup returns CDR1 SGDLS and CDR2 YYNGEE. Source study methods: Reference gene primers were amplified, and this amplification served to estimate nucleated cell counts. Profiled with immunoSEQ multiplex PCR; TCRdb holds only in-frame clones, not every one. V, J and clone size were drawn from that table, and D and trimming were deduced from the DNA. The data show tens of thousands of clones, with roughly 80% seen just once and about 15% held by the top ten. The sample consisted of peripheral blood. V and J are TRBV9 and TRBJ2-2; 10 bases align to TRBD1. The receptor was derived from a man in his fifties with active or convalescent COVID-19. The CDR3, as DNA: TGTGCCAGCAGCGGGCGACAGGGGGCCAACACCGGGGAGCTGTTTTTT. Its translation is CASSGRQGANTGELFF.